Presented here are 27 T cell receptor beta chains from one specimen sequenced in a study of control samples from healthy donors and cancer patients. The repertoire was sequenced with immunoSEQ multiplex PCR; TCRdb's copy has only in-frame clones and lacks some. The sample consists of about 170,000 clones, approximately 92% of them appearing once. The specimen sequenced was blood. The source of these receptors is a woman aged 55 to 70 in good health.

The J gene is TRBJ2-4, the V gene TRBV5-8, with a possible D match to TRBD2 (6 bases). CDR1 is SGHTS, CDR2 YDEGEE, per germline. This CDR3 is 14 amino acids long. The V gene lost 9 bases and the J gene lost 0 bases, with 13 bases spanning the gap. CDR3: CATGLPIAKNIQYF. The CDR3 DNA reads TGTGCCACGGGACTTCCAATAGCCAAAAACATTCAGTACTTC.

The CDR3 DNA is TGTGCCATCAGTGAGGGACAGCTAGTCAACTCTGGAAACACCATATATTTT. Translated: CAISEGQLVNSGNTIYF. This chain connects TRBV10-3 to TRBJ1-3; a possible D gene is TRBD1 (6 bases). The length of the CDR3 is 17 residues. In germline, CDR1 is ENHRY, CDR2 SYGVKD. Deletions cut 2 bases from V and 0 bases from J, with 14 bases between.

The sample holds one count of this clone. The chain links TRBV6-5 to TRBJ1-4, with a tentative D call TRBD1 (6 bases). Trimming removed 2 bases from V and 4 bases from J, with 8 bases in between. This CDR3 has 14 amino acids. Germline CDR1 and CDR2: MNHEY and SVGAGI. The CDR3, as DNA: TGTGCCAGCAGTTACAGGGGGGATAATGAAAAACTGTTTTTT. It yields the protein CASSYRGDNEKLFF.

This clone was observed once. The rearrangement links TRBV11-2 to TRBJ2-7; TRBD2 agrees at 11 bases. J gave up 2 bases and V 3 bases, and 3 bases lay outside the gene matches. In germline, CDR1 is SGHAT, CDR2 FQNNGV. This CDR3 contains 15 residues. The CDR3 is CASSFTSGGPYEQYF. CDR3 DNA sequence: TGTGCCAGCAGCTTTACTAGCGGGGGACCCTACGAGCAGTACTTC.

V gene TRBV7-9 combines with J gene TRBJ2-3, with D possibly being TRBD2 (7 bases). Germline V gives CDR1 SEHNR, CDR2 FQNEAQ (reference sequence). This CDR3 spans 15 amino acids. The V and J ends lost 5 bases and 3 bases respectively, with 15 bases between them. CDR3 in amino acids: CASSLRGAQTDTQYF. In DNA, the CDR3 is TGTGCCAGCAGCCTACGGGGGGCTCAGACAGATACGCAGTATTTT.

The chain recombines TRBV13 with TRBJ1-6; 7 positions match TRBD1. The germline gives CDR1 PRHDT, CDR2 FYEKMQ (reference sequence). The CDR3 runs to 16 residues. Unmatched junction bases numbered 13, after V lost 6 bases and J lost 8 bases. The CDR3 coding sequence is TGTGCCAGCAGTATAGATACAGGGGCGGTCGATTCACCCCTCCACTTT. This encodes CASSIDTGAVDSPLHF.

As regards this clone: This sample also contains other DNA sequences that code for the same CDR3. The chain recombines TRBV7-9 with TRBJ2-1; D is unclear. CDR1 and CDR2 (germline): SEHNR, FQNEAQ (reference sequence). The CDR3 has 13 residues. The V and J ends lost 0 bases and 6 bases respectively, with 6 bases between them. This CDR3 reads CASSLAGGNEQFF. The CDR3 nucleotides are TGTGCCAGCAGCTTAGCGGGCGGCAATGAGCAGTTCTTC. Together with reference TRBV7-9 and TRBJ2-1, the CDR3 gives the full variable domain: DTGVSQNPRHKITKRGQNVTFRCDPISEHNRLYWYRQTLGQGPEFLTYFQNEAQLEKSRLLSDRFSAERPKGSFSTLEIQRTEQGDSAMYLCASSLAGGNEQFFGPGTRLTVL.

V gene TRBV7-8 combines with J gene TRBJ1-5; possible D gene TRBD1, 6 bases. CDR3 length: 16 residues. Germline assignment: CDR1 SGHVS and CDR2 FQNEAQ. The germline V and J ends were trimmed by 5 bases and 2 bases, with 16 bases remaining between them. CDR3 in DNA: TGTGCCAGCAGCGAGGGGGGGCGCGTGGGCAATCAGCCCCAGCATTTT. It encodes CASSEGGRVGNQPQHF.

The chain is built from TRBV12-3 or TRBV12-4 and TRBJ1-2; D uncertain. V lost 5 bases to trimming and J lost 8 bases, with 15 bases between them. The CDR3 spans 13 residues. The CDR3 DNA sequence: TGTGCCAGCAGTCTGGGCGGGCGGCGAGGCTACACCTTC. Protein sequence: CASSLGGRRGYTF.

V gene TRBV7-6 combines with J gene TRBJ1-2; 9 positions agree with TRBD1. J was trimmed by 7 bases and V by 1 base; bases with no gene match: 10. The CDR3 runs to 16 residues. The germline CDR1 and CDR2 sequences are SGHVS and FNYEAQ. The CDR3 reads CASSLDGTGRGVGYTF. CDR3 bases: TGTGCCAGCAGCTTAGACGGGACAGGGAGAGGGGTTGGCTACACCTTC.

The J gene is TRBJ2-3, the V gene TRBV5-4; possible D gene TRBD1, 6 bases. The ends were cut back, 5 bases at V and 1 base at J, with 11 bases in the middle. CDR1 and CDR2 (germline): SGHNT, YYREEE (reference sequence). The CDR3 consists of 14 residues. CDR3 in amino acids: CASRQGWGTDTQYF. The CDR3 region has the DNA TGTGCCAGCAGACAGGGATGGGGCACAGATACGCAGTATTTT.

The chain carries TRBV2 and TRBJ1-1; TRBD1 might be the D (6 bases). The CDR3 is made up of 15 amino acids. The germline gives CDR1 SNHLY, CDR2 FYNNEI. Trimming removed 7 bases from V and 0 bases from J, with 15 bases in between. The CDR3 coding sequence is TGTGCCAGCAAAAGGGCAGGGGACCTGAACACTGAAGCTTTCTTT. It encodes CASKRAGDLNTEAFF. The full variable domain, its missing parts supplied by reference TRBV2 and TRBJ1-1, is EPEVTQTPSHQVTQMGQEVILRCVPISNHLYFYWYRQILGQKVEFLVSFYNNEISEKSEIFDDQFSVERPDGSNFTLKIRSTKLEDSAMYFCASKRAGDLNTEAFFGQGTRLTVV.

The CDR3 loop reads CASSTASYNEQFF. In DNA, the CDR3 is TGTGCCAGCAGCACCGCCTCCTACAATGAGCAGTTCTTC. The chain employs TRBV11-3 and TRBJ2-1; D ambiguous. Per the germline V gene, CDR1 is SGHNT and CDR2 is YENEEA. V was clipped by 5 bases and J by 0 bases, with 5 bases between them. This CDR3 spans 13 amino acids.

This chain connects TRBV6-1 to TRBJ1-6, with TRBD1 as a possible D gene (6 bases). Looked up from germline, CDR1 is MNHNS and CDR2 is SASEGT. This CDR3 region has 16 residues. V was shortened by 4 bases and J by 6 bases, with 16 bases between the two germline ends. The CDR3 DNA reads TGTGCCAGCAGTGGGAGGAACAGGGTTAGTAATTCACCCCTCCACTTT. It codes for CASSGRNRVSNSPLHF.

This chain uses TRBV5-1 with TRBJ2-1, with 13 bases that match TRBD2. CDR3 size: 15 residues. Trimming at V came to 7 bases and at J to 8 bases, leaving 9 bases not matched to a gene. CDR1 is SGHRS and CDR2 is YFSETQ in the germline V gene. The CDR3, as DNA: TGCGCCAGCCGAATAACTAGCGGGGGGGCGGATGAGCAGTTCTTC. The encoded protein is CASRITSGGADEQFF.

The rearrangement uses TRBV6-5 and TRBJ2-7, with D maybe TRBD1 (7 bases). The CDR3 spans 14 residues. Trimming removed 7 bases from V and 3 bases from J, with 16 bases in between. Germline CDR1 and CDR2: MNHEY and SVGAGI. The CDR3, as DNA: TGTGCCAGCAAAAAAGACAGGGACTTCTACGAGCAGTACTTC. Amino acids: CASKKDRDFYEQYF.

The rearrangement joins TRBV10-2 to TRBJ1-2, with D uncertain. CDR1 is WSHSY, CDR2 SAAADI, per germline. The CDR3 runs 13 residues. Trimming shortened V by 6 bases and J by 4 bases, and 12 bases separated the two germline ends. CDR3 DNA: TGCGCCAGCAGCTTACCAGGCACCTATGGCTACACCTTC. Its protein product is CASSLPGTYGYTF.

The chain combines TRBV5-1 with TRBJ2-5, with D maybe TRBD2 (6 bases). The germline CDR1 and CDR2 sequences are SGHRS and YFSETQ. The V and J ends lost 4 bases and 2 bases respectively, with 15 bases between them. The CDR3 has 15 residues. Here the CDR3 reads CASSIGGTGQETQYF. In DNA, the CDR3 is TGCGCCAGCAGCATCGGAGGGACGGGACAAGAGACCCAGTACTTC.

The chain joins TRBV12-5 to TRBJ2-2, with 10 nucleotides matching TRBD1. The CDR3 loop spans 14 amino acids. The V gene end was trimmed by 6 bases and the J gene end by 6 bases; junction bases not matched to a gene: 4. Germline CDR1 is LGHNT and CDR2 is FRNRAP. CDR3 coding DNA: TGTGCTAGTGGCCTCGGGACAGGGGCCGGGGAGCTGTTTTTT. Protein: CASGLGTGAGELFF.

This clone was recorded once. The V and J genes are TRBV5-1 and TRBJ2-3, with D possibly being TRBD1 or TRBD2 (5 bases each). The V gene's germline CDR1 is SGHRS and CDR2 YFSETQ. CDR3 size: 15 residues. The germline V and J ends were trimmed by 3 bases and 4 bases, with 15 bases remaining between them. The CDR3 loop reads CASSSTGLYSDTQYF. Here the CDR3 DNA reads TGCGCCAGCAGCTCCACGGGGCTATATTCAGATACGCAGTATTTT.

The chain links TRBV30 to TRBJ1-6; unclear D gene. Germline V gene lookup returns CDR1 GTSNPN and CDR2 SVGIG (reference sequence). The length of the CDR3 is 13 residues. The V and J ends lost 3 bases and 7 bases respectively, with 10 bases between them. DNA for the CDR3: TGTGCCTGGAGCCGGGCTGACAATTCACCCCTCCACTTT. Its protein is CAWSRADNSPLHF.

This chain joins TRBV7-9 and TRBJ1-4; 7 positions match TRBD1. The V gene's germline CDR1 is SEHNR and CDR2 FQNEAQ (reference sequence). Trimming at V came to 1 base and at J to 7 bases, leaving 3 bases not matched to a gene. CDR3 length equals 14 residues. The CDR3 region is CASSLGQGPEKLFF. The CDR3 region has the DNA TGTGCCAGCAGCTTAGGACAGGGTCCTGAAAAACTGTTTTTT.

The CDR3, as DNA: TGCGCCAGGGGACTCACAGGGAGGGCAGGGCAGTACTTC. Translated: CARGLTGRAGQYF. The chain carries TRBV10-1 and TRBJ2-7, with D possibly TRBD2 on 7 matching bases. The germline gives CDR1 WNHNN, CDR2 SYGVQD (reference sequence). The CDR3 has 13 amino acids. Deletions cut 9 bases from V and 9 bases from J, with 21 bases between.

The V gene is TRBV3-1 (or the pseudogene TRBV3-2), the J gene TRBJ1-4, with 8 nucleotides matching TRBD1. With 5 bases clipped from V and 8 bases from J, the junction kept 10 bases outside the gene matches. CDR3 length: 15 residues. CDR1 and CDR2 (germline): LGHDT, YNNKEL (reference sequence). This CDR3 is CASSADRVFGEKLFF. DNA of the CDR3: TGTGCCAGCAGCGCGGACAGGGTTTTTGGAGAAAAACTGTTTTTT.

V usage is TRBV6-5 and J usage is TRBJ1-3; D remains unclear. Germline CDR1 is MNHEY and CDR2 is SVGAGI. The ends were cut back, 2 bases at V and 4 bases at J, with 6 bases in the middle. The CDR3 is 13 amino acids. The CDR3 loop is CASSYGAGNTIYF. CDR3 coding DNA: TGTGCCAGCAGTTACGGTGCGGGAAACACCATATATTTT.

The J gene is TRBJ1-5, the V gene TRBV28; TRBD1 aligns across 9 bases. With 7 bases clipped from V and 2 bases from J, the junction kept 12 bases outside the gene matches. The CDR3 runs to 17 residues. The germline CDR1 and CDR2 sequences are MDHEN and SYDVKM. This chain's CDR3 is CASTSSGQGIGNQPQHF. CDR3 bases: TGTGCCAGCACGTCTTCGGGACAGGGTATAGGCAATCAGCCCCAGCATTTT.

The J gene is TRBJ1-1, the V gene TRBV7-3; possible D gene TRBD1, 5 bases. The V and J ends lost 2 bases and 0 bases respectively, with 10 bases between them. The CDR3 has 15 amino acids. Germline V gene data show CDR1 as SGHTA and CDR2 as FQGTGA. In DNA, the CDR3 is TGTGCCAGCAGCTTACTCGGGGGGATGAACACTGAAGCTTTCTTT. It yields the protein CASSLLGGMNTEAFF.